One sample yielded the 15 T cell receptor beta chains listed below, sequenced in a study of molecular identifiers for immune sequencing clone quantification. Using its own MiXCR run on the PCR reads, TCRdb lists one record per CDR3 protein. The table records some 580,000 distinct CDR3 sequences, about 25% of them present only once. Source material: naive CD8+ T cells from blood, with Jurkat cell RNA spiked in. The subset: FACS-sorted CD8+CD4-CCR7+CD45RA+ naive T cells. These TCRs come from a human donor in good health. Some libraries in this study had Jurkat cell RNA spiked in.

The table lists this clonotype with a few counts. The chain joins TRBV27 to TRBJ1-4; D might be TRBD1 (5 bases). Trimming stripped 5 bases from V and 5 bases from J, with 15 bases between. The CDR3 loop spans 15 amino acids. Germline CDR1 is MNHEY and CDR2 is SMNVEV (reference sequence). The CDR3 reads CASSLGWGENEKLFF. The CDR3 DNA follows: TGTGCCAGCAGTCTAGGATGGGGCGAGAATGAAAAACTGTTTTTT. Combining the CDR3 with reference TRBV27 and TRBJ1-4 gives the whole variable domain EAQVTQNPRYLITVTGKKLTVTCSQNMNHEYMSWYRQDPGLGLRQIYYSMNVEVTDKGDVPEGYKVSRKEKRNFPLILESPSPNQTSLYFCASSLGWGENEKLFFGSGTQLSVL.

The rearrangement uses TRBV19 and TRBJ1-5, with D uncertain. Germline assignment: CDR1 LNHDA and CDR2 SQIVND (reference sequence). The V end lost 2 bases, the J end lost 7 bases, and 12 bases lay between the germline ends. There are 14 residues in the CDR3. The DNA for the CDR3 is TGTGCCAGTAGTATACCACCTCACACCCAGCCCCAGCATTTT. This translates into CASSIPPHTQPQHF.

Ten or more counts support this clonotype. The chain links TRBV15 to TRBJ2-3; perhaps TRBD2 as D (5 bases). CDR1 and CDR2 (germline): LNHNV, YYDKDF (reference sequence). The CDR3 sequence is 15 residues long. V was cut by 1 base and J by 3 bases, with 11 bases left in between. CDR3 region: CATSRGSPGTDTQYF. As DNA, the CDR3 is TGTGCCACCAGCAGAGGCTCCCCGGGGACAGATACGCAGTATTTT. Looking up the rest from reference TRBV15 and TRBJ2-3 gives the full variable domain: DAMVIQNPRYQVTQFGKPVTLSCSQTLNHNVMYWYQQKSSQAPKLLFHYYDKDFNNEADTPDNFQSRRPNTSFCFLDIRSPGLGDTAMYLCATSRGSPGTDTQYFGPGTRLTVL.

The table lists this clonotype with many counts. The chain combines TRBV7-9 with TRBJ2-3, with D uncertain. Germline V gene sequence: CDR1 SEHNR, CDR2 FQNEAQ (reference sequence). The CDR3 length is 17 residues. Trimming removed 4 bases from V and 4 bases from J, with 21 bases in between. CDR3 protein: CASSSLSGRRIADTQYF. DNA of the CDR3: TGTGCCAGCAGCTCCCTTTCGGGCAGGCGGATCGCAGATACGCAGTATTTT.

This clonotype was seen only a few times. V is TRBV1 and J is TRBJ1-1. TRBV1 is deemed a pseudogene. The CDR3 covers 12 residues. In nucleotides, the CDR3 is TGCACCAGCAGCCAAGAAAGGACTGAAGCTTTCTTT. Its protein product is CTSSQERTEAFF.

The chain combines TRBV29-1 with TRBJ1-2, with D possibly being TRBD1 (6 bases). Trimming removed 0 bases at V and 0 bases at J, with 14 bases between. Germline CDR1 is SQVTM and CDR2 is ANQGSEA. This CDR3 region has 16 residues. CDR3 in DNA: TGCAGCGTTGAAGATCTTATCCCAGGGGCTAACTATGGCTACACCTTC. It encodes CSVEDLIPGANYGYTF.

In this sample, this clonotype turned up once. A much larger clone differs by one base, so this may be a read error. The rearrangement links TRBV6-1 to TRBJ2-3, with a possible D match to TRBD2 (7 bases). This CDR3 region has 18 residues. Germline V gene lookup returns CDR1 MNHNS and CDR2 SASEGT. The V and J ends lost 6 bases and 4 bases respectively, with 26 bases between them. The CDR3 loop is CASRGEGVEGEWSDTQYF. Here the CDR3 DNA reads TGTGCCAGCAGGGGGGAGGGGGTTGAGGGAGAGTGGTCAGATACGCAGTATTTT.

The J gene is TRBJ1-2, the V gene TRBV20-1, with 7 bases fitting TRBD1. The CDR3 has 16 residues. Germline V lookup: CDR1 DFQATT, CDR2 SNEGSKA (reference sequence). V was clipped by 2 bases and J by 1 base; unmatched bases: 10. The DNA for the CDR3 is TGCAGTGCTAGAAATCCCCGGGACAGCTATAACTATGGCTACACCTTC. It translates to CSARNPRDSYNYGYTF.

This clonotype showed up many times. V is TRBV14 and J is TRBJ1-4; D is unresolved. Germline V gene data show CDR1 as SGHDN and CDR2 as FVKESK. V was pared by 0 bases and J by 13 bases, with 18 bases between. This CDR3 has 15 amino acids. This CDR3 reads CASSQDISGRRGLFF. The DNA for the CDR3 is TGTGCCAGCAGCCAAGATATCTCCGGTCGCCGTGGACTGTTTTTT.

This clonotype was seen a handful of times. The chain uses TRBV5-1 and TRBJ1-4, with 7 bases that match TRBD1. CDR1 and CDR2 from the germline V gene are SGHRS and YFSETQ. The CDR3 is made up of 15 amino acids. With V trimmed by 0 bases and J by 8 bases, 7 bases remained unmatched. CDR3 amino acids: CASSLESRGNEKLFF. The DNA of the CDR3 is TGCGCCAGCAGCTTGGAGTCCAGGGGGAACGAAAAACTGTTTTTT.

The chain has TRBV4-3 and TRBJ2-7; TRBD2 might be the D (5 bases). Germline V gives CDR1 LGHNA, CDR2 YSLEER. V was cut by 1 base and J by 2 bases, with 9 bases left in between. CDR3 size: 14 residues. As DNA, the CDR3 is TGCGCCAGCAGCCAAGTGGACGGGACCTACGAGCAGTACTTC. Residues: CASSQVDGTYEQYF.

For this clonotype: A much larger clone lies one base from this, so it may be a read error. V is TRBV4-3 and J is TRBJ2-3, with TRBD2 identical over 7 bases. Germline V gene data show CDR1 as LGHNA and CDR2 as YSLEER. The CDR3 is 15 residues long. CDR3 amino acids: CDSSPGTMSSDTQYF. The CDR3 DNA is TGCGACAGCAGCCCTGGGACTATGTCTTCAGATACGCAGTATTTT.

The rearrangement links TRBV6-6 to TRBJ2-5; D remains ambiguous. V lost 4 bases and J lost 1, with 13 bases in between. This CDR3 is 15 amino acids long. The germline V gene has CDR1 MNHNY and CDR2 SVGAGI (reference sequence). CDR3 sequence (DNA): TGTGCCAGCAGTTCCCGCTCCACGGTCCAAGAGACCCAGTACTTC. Translating it yields CASSSRSTVQETQYF.

This clonotype has at least ten counts. The chain is built from TRBV6-6 and TRBJ2-7, with D hard to call. CDR3 length: 13 amino acids. The ends were cut back, 1 base at V and 4 bases at J, with 8 bases in the middle. Germline loops: CDR1 MNHNY, CDR2 SVGAGI (reference sequence). CDR3 sequence: CASSYLGVYEQYF. The CDR3 coding sequence is TGTGCCAGCAGTTACTTGGGCGTATACGAGCAGTACTTC.

The table lists this clonotype with a few counts. The genes are TRBV7-2 and TRBJ1-1; TRBD1 might be the D (6 bases). Trimming took 4 bases from V and 5 from J, leaving 11 bases between them. The CDR3 spans 13 residues. Germline V gives CDR1 SGHTA, CDR2 FQGNSA. CDR3 sequence reads: CASSSRGWTEAFF. CDR3 coding DNA: TGTGCCAGCAGCTCCAGGGGTTGGACTGAAGCTTTCTTT. Based on the CDR3 plus reference TRBV7-2 and TRBJ1-1, the full variable domain is GAGVSQSPSNKVTEKGKDVELRCDPISGHTALYWYRQSLGQGLEFLIYFQGNSAPDKSGLPSDRFSAERTGGSVSTLTIQRTQQEDSAVYLCASSSRGWTEAFFGQGTRLTVV.